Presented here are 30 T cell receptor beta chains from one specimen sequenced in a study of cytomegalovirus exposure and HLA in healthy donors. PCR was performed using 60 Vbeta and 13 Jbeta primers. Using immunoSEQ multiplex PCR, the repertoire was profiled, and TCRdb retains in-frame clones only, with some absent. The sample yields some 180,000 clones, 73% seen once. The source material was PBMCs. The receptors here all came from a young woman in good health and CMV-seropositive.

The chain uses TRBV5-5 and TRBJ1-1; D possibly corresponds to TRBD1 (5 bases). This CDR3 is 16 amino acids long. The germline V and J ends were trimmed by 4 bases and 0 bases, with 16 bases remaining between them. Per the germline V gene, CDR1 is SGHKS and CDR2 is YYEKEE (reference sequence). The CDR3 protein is CASSTIRGGLNTEAFF. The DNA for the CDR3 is TGTGCCAGCAGCACCATTCGGGGGGGACTGAACACTGAAGCTTTCTTT.

CDR3 DNA: TGTGCCAGCAGTTTAAGGGGTGGGTGGGACAATCAGCCCCAGCATTTT. This translates into CASSLRGGWDNQPQHF. The chain has TRBV27 and TRBJ1-5, with a possible D match to TRBD1 (5 bases). V was trimmed by 2 bases and J by 3 bases, leaving 14 bases between them. Germline V gene data show CDR1 as MNHEY and CDR2 as SMNVEV (reference sequence). The CDR3 runs 16 residues.

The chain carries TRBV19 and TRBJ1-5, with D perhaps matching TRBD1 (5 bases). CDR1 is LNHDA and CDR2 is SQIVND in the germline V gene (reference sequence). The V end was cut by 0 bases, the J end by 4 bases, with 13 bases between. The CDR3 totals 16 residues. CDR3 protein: CASSIDHWAGNQPQHF. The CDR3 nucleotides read TGTGCCAGTAGTATAGACCATTGGGCAGGGAATCAGCCCCAGCATTTT.

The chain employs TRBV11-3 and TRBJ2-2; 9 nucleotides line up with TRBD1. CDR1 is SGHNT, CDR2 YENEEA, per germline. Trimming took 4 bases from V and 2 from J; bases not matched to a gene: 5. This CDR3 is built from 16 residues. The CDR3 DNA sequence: TGTGCCAGCAGCTCCGGGACAGGGAGCAACACCGGGGAGCTGTTTTTT. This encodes CASSSGTGSNTGELFF.

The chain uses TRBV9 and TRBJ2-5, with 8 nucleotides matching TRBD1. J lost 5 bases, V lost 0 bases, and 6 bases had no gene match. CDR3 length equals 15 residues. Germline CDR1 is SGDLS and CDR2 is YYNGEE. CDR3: CASSVATGGKETQYF. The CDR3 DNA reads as TGTGCCAGCAGCGTAGCAACAGGGGGAAAGGAGACCCAGTACTTC.

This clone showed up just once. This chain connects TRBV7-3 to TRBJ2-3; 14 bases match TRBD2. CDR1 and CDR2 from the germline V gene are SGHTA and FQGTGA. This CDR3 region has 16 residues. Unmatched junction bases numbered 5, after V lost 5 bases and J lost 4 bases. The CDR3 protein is CASSTTSGGASDTQYF. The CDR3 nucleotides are TGTGCCAGCAGCACGACTAGCGGGGGGGCATCAGATACGCAGTATTTT. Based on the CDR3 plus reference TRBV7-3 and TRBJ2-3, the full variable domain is GAGVSQTPSNKVTEKGKYVELRCDPISGHTALYWYRQSLGQGPEFLIYFQGTGAADDSGLPNDRFFAVRPEGSVSTLKIQRTERGDSAVYLCASSTTSGGASDTQYFGPGTRLTVL.

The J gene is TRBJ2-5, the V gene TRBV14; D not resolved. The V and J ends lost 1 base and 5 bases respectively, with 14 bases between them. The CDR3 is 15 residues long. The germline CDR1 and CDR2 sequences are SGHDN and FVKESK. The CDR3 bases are TGTGCCAGCAGCCAAGGTAGACACCCTCCCGAGACCCAGTACTTC. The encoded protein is CASSQGRHPPETQYF.

CDR3 loop: CASSLAGLNNEQFF. In DNA, the CDR3 is TGTGCCAGCAGCTTAGCAGGGCTTAACAATGAGCAGTTCTTC. The J gene is TRBJ2-1, the V gene TRBV5-6; D might be TRBD1 (5 bases). This CDR3 region has 14 residues. V was shortened by 2 bases and J by 5 bases, with 11 bases between the two germline ends. Germline V gene data show CDR1 as SGHDT and CDR2 as YYEEEE.

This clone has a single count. In DNA form, the CDR3 reads TGTGCCAGCAGCCCACGGACTAGCGGACAAAAGAGGGAGACCCAGTACTTC. The encoded protein is CASSPRTSGQKRETQYF. The rearrangement uses TRBV7-2 and TRBJ2-5; 10 positions match TRBD2. The CDR3 is 17 amino acids. Germline V CDR1 and CDR2: SGHTA, FQGNSA. J gave up 5 bases and V 5 bases, and 14 bases lay outside the gene matches.

The CDR3 DNA follows: TGTGCCAGTAGTTCCAACCGGGACAGCCCTAATGAAAAACTGTTTTTT. It translates to CASSSNRDSPNEKLFF. The rearrangement links TRBV19 to TRBJ1-4; 7 nucleotides align to TRBD1. The CDR3 spans 16 residues. CDR1 LNHDA and CDR2 SQIVND come from the germline V gene (reference sequence). V shed 5 bases, J shed 3 bases, and the junction held 9 bases outside the gene matches.

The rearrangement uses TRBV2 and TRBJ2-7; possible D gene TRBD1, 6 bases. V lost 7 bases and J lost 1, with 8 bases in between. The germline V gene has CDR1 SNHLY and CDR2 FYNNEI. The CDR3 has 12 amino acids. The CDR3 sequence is CASKDSSYEQYF. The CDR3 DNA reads TGTGCCAGCAAGGACAGTTCCTACGAGCAGTACTTC.

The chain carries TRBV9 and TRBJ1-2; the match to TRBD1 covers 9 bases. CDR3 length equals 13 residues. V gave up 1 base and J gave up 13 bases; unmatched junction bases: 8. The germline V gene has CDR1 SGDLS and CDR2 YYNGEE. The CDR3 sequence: CASSVSTGGTCTF. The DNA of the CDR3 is TGTGCCAGCAGCGTATCGACAGGGGGGACGTGCACCTTC.

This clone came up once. CDR3 in DNA: TGTGCCAGCAGCTCCCCGAGACTAGCGGGGGCTTTGGCAGAGACCCAGTACTTC. This encodes CASSSPRLAGALAETQYF. The chain combines TRBV7-2 with TRBJ2-5; 12 bases are a match to TRBD2. Germline trimming cut 4 bases from V and 4 bases from J; bases unmatched to any gene: 13. The CDR3 covers 18 residues. Germline CDR1 SGHTA, CDR2 FQGNSA.

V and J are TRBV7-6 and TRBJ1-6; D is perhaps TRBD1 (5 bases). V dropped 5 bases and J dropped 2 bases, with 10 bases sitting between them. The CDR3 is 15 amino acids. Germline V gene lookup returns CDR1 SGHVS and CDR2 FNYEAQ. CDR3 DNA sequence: TGTGCCAGCAGCCCAACAGGCCCCTATAATTCACCCCTCCACTTT. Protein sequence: CASSPTGPYNSPLHF.

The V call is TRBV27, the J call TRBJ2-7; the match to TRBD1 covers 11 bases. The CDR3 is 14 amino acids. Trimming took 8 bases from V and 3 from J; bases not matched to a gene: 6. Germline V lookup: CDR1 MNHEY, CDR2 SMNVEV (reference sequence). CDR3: CASSSGTGGYEQYF. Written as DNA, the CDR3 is TGTGCCAGCTCCTCCGGGACAGGGGGCTACGAGCAGTACTTC.

CDR3 amino acids: CASSQARPWTGQGTNEKLFF. The CDR3 region has the DNA TGCGCCAGCAGCCAAGCCCGCCCCTGGACAGGGCAGGGAACTAATGAAAAACTGTTTTTT. The chain links TRBV4-3 to TRBJ1-4; 8 bases line up with TRBD1. This CDR3 comprises 20 residues. The germline V gene has CDR1 LGHNA and CDR2 YSLEER. V gave up 1 base and J gave up 1 base; unmatched junction bases: 14.

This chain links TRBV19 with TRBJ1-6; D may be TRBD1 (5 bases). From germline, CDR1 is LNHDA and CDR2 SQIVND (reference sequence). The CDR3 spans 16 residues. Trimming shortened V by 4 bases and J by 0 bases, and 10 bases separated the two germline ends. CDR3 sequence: CASSRDGGSYNSPLHF. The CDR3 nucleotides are TGTGCCAGTAGTAGAGACGGGGGCTCCTATAATTCACCCCTCCACTTT. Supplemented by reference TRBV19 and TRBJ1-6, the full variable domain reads DGGITQSPKYLFRKEGQNVTLSCEQNLNHDAMYWYRQDPGQGLRLIYYSQIVNDFQKGDIAEGYSVSREKKESFPLTVTSAQKNPTAFYLCASSRDGGSYNSPLHFGNGTRLTVT.

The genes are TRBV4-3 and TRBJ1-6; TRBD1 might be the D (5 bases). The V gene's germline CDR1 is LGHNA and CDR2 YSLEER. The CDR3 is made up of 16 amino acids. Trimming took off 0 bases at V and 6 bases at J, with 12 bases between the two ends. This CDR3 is CASSQDRGNANSPLHF. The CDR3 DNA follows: TGCGCCAGCAGCCAAGATCGGGGGAACGCTAATTCACCCCTCCACTTT.

The CDR3 DNA is TGTGCCACCAGCAGGACAGGGGGGGACCAGACCCAGTACTTC. This encodes CATSRTGGDQTQYF. The V gene is TRBV15, the J gene TRBJ2-5; 9 bases map to TRBD1. The CDR3 covers 14 residues. V was pared by 3 bases and J by 6 bases, with 5 bases of the junction left unmatched. Per the germline V gene, CDR1 is LNHNV and CDR2 is YYDKDF (reference sequence).

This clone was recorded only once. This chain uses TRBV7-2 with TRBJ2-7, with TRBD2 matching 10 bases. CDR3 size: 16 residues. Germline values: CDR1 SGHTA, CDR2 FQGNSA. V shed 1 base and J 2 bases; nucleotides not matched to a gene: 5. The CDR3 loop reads CASSLGGSGGPYEQYF. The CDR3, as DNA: TGTGCCAGCAGCTTAGGGGGTAGCGGGGGGCCCTACGAGCAGTACTTC.

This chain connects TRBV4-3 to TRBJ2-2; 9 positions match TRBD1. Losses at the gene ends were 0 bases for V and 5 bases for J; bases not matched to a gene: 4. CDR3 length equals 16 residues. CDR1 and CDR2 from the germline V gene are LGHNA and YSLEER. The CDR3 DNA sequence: TGCGCCAGCAGCCAAGACTACAGGGGGCTGACCGGGGAGCTGTTTTTT. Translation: CASSQDYRGLTGELFF.

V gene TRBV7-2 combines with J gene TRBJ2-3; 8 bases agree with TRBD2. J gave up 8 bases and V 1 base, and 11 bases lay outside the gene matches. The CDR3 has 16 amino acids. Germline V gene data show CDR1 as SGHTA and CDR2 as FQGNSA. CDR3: CASSLVPGGQGVTQYF. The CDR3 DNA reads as TGTGCCAGCAGCTTAGTCCCGGGGGGGCAGGGCGTTACGCAGTATTTT. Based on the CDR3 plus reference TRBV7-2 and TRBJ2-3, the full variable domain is GAGVSQSPSNKVTEKGKDVELRCDPISGHTALYWYRQSLGQGLEFLIYFQGNSAPDKSGLPSDRFSAERTGGSVSTLTIQRTQQEDSAVYLCASSLVPGGQGVTQYFGPGTRLTVL.

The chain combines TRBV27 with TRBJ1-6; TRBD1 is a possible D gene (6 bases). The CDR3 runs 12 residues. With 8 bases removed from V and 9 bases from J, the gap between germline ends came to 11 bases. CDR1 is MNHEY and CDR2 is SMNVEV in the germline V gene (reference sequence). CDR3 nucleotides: TGTGCCAGCTCTAGGACAGCTTCACCCCTCCACTTT. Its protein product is CASSRTASPLHF.

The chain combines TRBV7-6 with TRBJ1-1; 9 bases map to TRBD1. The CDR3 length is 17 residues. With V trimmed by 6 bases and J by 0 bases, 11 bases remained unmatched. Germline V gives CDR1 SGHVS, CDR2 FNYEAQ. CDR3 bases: TGTGCCAGCAGTTATTCTGAGGACAGGGGCATGAACACTGAAGCTTTCTTT. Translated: CASSYSEDRGMNTEAFF.

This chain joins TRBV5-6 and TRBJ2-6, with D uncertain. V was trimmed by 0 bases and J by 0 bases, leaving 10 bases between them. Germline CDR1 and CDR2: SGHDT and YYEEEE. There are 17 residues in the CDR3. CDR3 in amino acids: CASSLGRWSSGANVLTF. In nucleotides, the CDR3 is TGTGCCAGCAGCTTGGGCCGCTGGAGCTCTGGGGCCAACGTCCTGACTTTC.

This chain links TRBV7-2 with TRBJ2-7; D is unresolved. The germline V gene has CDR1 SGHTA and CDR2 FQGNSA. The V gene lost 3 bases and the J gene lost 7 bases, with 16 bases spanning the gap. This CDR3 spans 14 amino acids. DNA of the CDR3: TGTGCCAGCAGCTTGGCGATGATAGCCGTGGAGCAGTACTTC. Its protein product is CASSLAMIAVEQYF.

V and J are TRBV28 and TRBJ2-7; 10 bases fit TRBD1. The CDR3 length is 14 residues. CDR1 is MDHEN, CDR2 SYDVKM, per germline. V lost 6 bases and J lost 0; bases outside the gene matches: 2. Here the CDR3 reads CASRDRGGSYEQYF. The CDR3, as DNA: TGTGCCAGCAGGGACAGGGGGGGCTCCTACGAGCAGTACTTC.

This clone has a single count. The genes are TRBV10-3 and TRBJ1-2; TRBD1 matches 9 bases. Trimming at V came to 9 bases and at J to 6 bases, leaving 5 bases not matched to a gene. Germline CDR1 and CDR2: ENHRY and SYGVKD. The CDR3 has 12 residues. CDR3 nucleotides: TGTGCCATATCGACAGGGGGGAATGGCTACACCTTC. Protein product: CAISTGGNGYTF.

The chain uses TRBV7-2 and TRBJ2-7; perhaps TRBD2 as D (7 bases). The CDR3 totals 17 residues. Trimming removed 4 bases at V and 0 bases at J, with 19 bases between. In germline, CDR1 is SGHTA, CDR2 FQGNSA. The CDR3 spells CASSSRPAGAYSYEQYF. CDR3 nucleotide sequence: TGTGCCAGCAGCTCTCGCCCGGCGGGGGCCTACTCCTACGAGCAGTACTTC.

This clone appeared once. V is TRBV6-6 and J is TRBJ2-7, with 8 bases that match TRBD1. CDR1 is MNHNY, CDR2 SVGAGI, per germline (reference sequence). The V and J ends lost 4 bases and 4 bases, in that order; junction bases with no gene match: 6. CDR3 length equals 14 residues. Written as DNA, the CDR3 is TGTGCCAGCAGTTTGGGACAGGAGCGTTACGAGCAGTACTTC. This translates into CASSLGQERYEQYF.